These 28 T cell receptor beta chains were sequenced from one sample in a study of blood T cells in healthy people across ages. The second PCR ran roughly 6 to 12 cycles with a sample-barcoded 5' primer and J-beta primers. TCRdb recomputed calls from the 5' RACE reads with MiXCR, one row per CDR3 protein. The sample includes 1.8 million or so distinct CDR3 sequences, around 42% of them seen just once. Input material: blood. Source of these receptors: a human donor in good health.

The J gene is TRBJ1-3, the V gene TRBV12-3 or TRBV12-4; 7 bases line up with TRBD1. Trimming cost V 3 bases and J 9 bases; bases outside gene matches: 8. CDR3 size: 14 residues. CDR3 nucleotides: TGTGCCAGCAGTTTGCAGGGGGGCATGAGCACCATATATTTT. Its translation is CASSLQGGMSTIYF.

The CDR3, as DNA: TGTGCCAGCAGCTCCCGCCAGGGGGAGATTAGGGATGAGCAGTTCTTC. It is translated as CASSSRQGEIRDEQFF. J is TRBJ2-1 and V is TRBV13, with TRBD1 matching 7 bases. With V trimmed by 4 bases and J by 8 bases, 14 bases remained unmatched. This CDR3 is built from 16 residues. CDR1 and CDR2 (germline): PRHDT, FYEKMQ (reference sequence).

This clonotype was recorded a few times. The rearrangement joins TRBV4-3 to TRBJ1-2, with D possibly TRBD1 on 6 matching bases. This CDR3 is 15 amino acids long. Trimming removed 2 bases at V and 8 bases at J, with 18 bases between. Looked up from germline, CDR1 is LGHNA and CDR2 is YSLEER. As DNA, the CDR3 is TGCGCCAGCAGCCAAAGTTGGGGGGACAATAACGGCTACACCTTC. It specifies CASSQSWGDNNGYTF.

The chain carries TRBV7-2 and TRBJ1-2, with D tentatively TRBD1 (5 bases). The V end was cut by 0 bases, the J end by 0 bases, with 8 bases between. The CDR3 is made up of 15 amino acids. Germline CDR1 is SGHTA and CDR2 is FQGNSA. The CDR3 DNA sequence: TGTGCCAGCAGCTTAGCTCTAGGGGCTAACTATGGCTACACCTTC. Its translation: CASSLALGANYGYTF.

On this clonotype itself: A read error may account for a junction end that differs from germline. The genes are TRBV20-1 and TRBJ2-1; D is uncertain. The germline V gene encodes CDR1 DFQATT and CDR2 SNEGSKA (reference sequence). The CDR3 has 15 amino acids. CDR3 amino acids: CSATAVGLSYNGQFF. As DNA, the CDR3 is TGCAGTGCAACCGCGGTGGGCCTCTCCTACAATGGGCAGTTCTTC.

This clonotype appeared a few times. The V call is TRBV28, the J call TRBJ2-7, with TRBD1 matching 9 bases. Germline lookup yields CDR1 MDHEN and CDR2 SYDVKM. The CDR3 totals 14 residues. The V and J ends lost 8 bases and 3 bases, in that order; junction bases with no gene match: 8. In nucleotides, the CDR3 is TGTGCCAGCGGGACCGGGACAGGGATCTACGAGCAGTACTTC. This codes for CASGTGTGIYEQYF. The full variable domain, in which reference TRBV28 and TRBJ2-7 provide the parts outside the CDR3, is DVKVTQSSRYLVKRTGEKVFLECVQDMDHENMFWYRQDPGLGLRLIYFSYDVKMKEKGDIPEGYSVSREKKERFSLILESASTNQTSMYLCASGTGTGIYEQYFGPGTRLTVT.

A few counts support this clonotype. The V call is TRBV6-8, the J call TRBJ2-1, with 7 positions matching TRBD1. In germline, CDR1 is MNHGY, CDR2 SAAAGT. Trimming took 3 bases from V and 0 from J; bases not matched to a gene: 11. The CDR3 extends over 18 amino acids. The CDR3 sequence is CASSYGQEKTSSYNEQFF. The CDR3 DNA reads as TGTGCCAGCAGTTATGGACAGGAAAAAACCAGCTCCTACAATGAGCAGTTCTTC.

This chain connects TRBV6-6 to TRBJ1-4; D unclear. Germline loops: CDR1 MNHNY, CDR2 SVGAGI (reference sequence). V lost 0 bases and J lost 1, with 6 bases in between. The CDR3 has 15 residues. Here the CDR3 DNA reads TGTGCCAGCAGTTACTCGTGGGAAACTAATGAAAAACTGTTTTTT. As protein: CASSYSWETNEKLFF.

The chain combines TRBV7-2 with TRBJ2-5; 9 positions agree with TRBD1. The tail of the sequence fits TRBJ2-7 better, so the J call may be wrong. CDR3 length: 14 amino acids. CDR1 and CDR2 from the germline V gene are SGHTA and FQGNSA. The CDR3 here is CASSPGQGHVEQYF. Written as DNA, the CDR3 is TGTGCCAGCAGCCCGGGACAGGGCCATGTCGAGCAGTACTTC.

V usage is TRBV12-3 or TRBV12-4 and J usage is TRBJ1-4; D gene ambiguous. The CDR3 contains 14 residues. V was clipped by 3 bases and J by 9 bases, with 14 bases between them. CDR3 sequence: CASSFGHDNKKLFF. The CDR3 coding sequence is TGTGCCAGCAGTTTTGGGCACGATAACAAAAAACTGTTTTTT.

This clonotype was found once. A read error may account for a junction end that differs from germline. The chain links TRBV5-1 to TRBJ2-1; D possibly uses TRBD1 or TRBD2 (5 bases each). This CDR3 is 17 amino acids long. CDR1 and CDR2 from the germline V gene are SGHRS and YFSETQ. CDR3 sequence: CASSFSVGVSTSGEEFF. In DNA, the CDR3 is TGCGCCAGCAGCTTTAGCGTGGGGGTCTCCACAAGCGGTGAGGAGTTCTTC. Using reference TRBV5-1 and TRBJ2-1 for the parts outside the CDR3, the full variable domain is KAGVTQTPRYLIKTRGQQVTLSCSPISGHRSVSWYQQTPGQGLQFLFEYFSETQRNKGNFPGRFSGRQFSNSRSEMNVSTLELGDSALYLCASSFSVGVSTSGEEFFGPGTRLTVL.

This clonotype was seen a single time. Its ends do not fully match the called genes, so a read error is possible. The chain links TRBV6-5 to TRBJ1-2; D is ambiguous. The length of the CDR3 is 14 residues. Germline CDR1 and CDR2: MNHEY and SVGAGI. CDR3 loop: CAGSYSDVHYGYTF. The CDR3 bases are TGTGCCGGCAGTTACTCCGACGTCCACTATGGCTACACCTTC.

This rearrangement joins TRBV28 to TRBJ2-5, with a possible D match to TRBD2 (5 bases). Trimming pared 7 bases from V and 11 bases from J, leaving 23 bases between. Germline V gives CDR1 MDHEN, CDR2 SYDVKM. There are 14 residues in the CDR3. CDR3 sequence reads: CASNRGSSYNEQYF. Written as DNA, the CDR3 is TGTGCCAGCAATCGGGGAAGCTCCTACAATGAGCAGTACTTC.

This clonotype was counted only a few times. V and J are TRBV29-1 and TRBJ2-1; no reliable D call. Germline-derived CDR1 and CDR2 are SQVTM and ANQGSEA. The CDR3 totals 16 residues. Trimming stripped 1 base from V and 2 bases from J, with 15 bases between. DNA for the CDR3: TGCAGCGTTGAAGGCTGGAAGCCGGCGGCCTACAATGAGCAGTTCTTC. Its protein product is CSVEGWKPAAYNEQFF.

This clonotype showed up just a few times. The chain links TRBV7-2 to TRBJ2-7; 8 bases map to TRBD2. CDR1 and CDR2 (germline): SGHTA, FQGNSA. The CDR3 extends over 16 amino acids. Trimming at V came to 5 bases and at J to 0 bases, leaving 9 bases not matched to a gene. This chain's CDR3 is CASSLAGGTSSYEQYF. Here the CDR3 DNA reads TGTGCCAGCAGCCTGGCGGGGGGAACGAGCTCCTACGAGCAGTACTTC.

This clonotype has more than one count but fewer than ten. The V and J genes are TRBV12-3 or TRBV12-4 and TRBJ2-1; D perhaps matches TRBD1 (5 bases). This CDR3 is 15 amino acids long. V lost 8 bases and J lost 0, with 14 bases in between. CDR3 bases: TGTGCCAGCCGACCGACAGTCACCTCCTACAATGAGCAGTTCTTC. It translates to CASRPTVTSYNEQFF.

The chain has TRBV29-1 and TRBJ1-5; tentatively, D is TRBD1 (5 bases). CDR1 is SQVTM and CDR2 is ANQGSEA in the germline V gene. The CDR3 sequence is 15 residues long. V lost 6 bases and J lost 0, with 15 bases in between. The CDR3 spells CSVVPTGNSNQPQHF. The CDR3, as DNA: TGCAGCGTAGTCCCTACAGGAAATAGCAATCAGCCCCAGCATTTT.

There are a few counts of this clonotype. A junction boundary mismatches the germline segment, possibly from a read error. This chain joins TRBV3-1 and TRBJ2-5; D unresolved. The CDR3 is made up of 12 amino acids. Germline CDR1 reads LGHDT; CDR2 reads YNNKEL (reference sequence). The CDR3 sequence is CACSQEMQTQYF. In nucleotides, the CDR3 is TGTGCCTGCAGCCAAGAGATGCAGACCCAGTACTTC.

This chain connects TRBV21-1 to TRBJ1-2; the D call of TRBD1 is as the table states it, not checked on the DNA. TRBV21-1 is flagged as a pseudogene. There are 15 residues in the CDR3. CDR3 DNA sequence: TGTGCCAGCAGCAGGTGGACAGGGAATAACTATGGCTACACCTTC. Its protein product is CASSRWTGNNYGYTF.

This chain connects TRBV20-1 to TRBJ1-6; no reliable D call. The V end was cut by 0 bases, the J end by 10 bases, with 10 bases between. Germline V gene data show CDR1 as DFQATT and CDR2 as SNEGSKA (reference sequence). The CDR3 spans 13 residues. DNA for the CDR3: TGCAGTGCTAGAGATTACGACGGGTCACCCCTCCACTTT. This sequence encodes CSARDYDGSPLHF.

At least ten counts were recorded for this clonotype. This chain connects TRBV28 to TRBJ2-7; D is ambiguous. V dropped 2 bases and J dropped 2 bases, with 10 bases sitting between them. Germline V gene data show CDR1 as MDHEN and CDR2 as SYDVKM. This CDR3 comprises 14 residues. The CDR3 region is CASSLMLHPYEQYF. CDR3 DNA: TGTGCCAGCAGTTTAATGCTACATCCCTACGAGCAGTACTTC.

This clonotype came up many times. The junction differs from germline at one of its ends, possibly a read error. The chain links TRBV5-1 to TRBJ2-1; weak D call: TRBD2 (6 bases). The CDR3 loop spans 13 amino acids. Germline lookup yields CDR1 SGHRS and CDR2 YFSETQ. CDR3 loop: CASSLGGYNEQFF. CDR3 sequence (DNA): TGTGCCAGCAGCTTAGGAGGGTACAATGAGCAGTTCTTC.

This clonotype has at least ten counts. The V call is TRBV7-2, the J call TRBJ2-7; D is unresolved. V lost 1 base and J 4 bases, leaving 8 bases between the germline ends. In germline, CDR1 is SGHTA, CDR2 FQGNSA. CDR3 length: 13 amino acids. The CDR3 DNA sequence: TGTGCCAGCAGCTTAGGTTCCTTATACGAGCAGTACTTC. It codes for CASSLGSLYEQYF. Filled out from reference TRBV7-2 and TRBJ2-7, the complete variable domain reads GAGVSQSPSNKVTEKGKDVELRCDPISGHTALYWYRQSLGQGLEFLIYFQGNSAPDKSGLPSDRFSAERTGGSVSTLTIQRTQQEDSAVYLCASSLGSLYEQYFGPGTRLTVT.

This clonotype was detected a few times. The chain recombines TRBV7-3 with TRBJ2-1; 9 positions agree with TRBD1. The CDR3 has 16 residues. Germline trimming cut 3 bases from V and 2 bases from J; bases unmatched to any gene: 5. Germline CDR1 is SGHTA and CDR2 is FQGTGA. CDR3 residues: CASSFPRDRAYNEQFF. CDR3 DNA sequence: TGTGCCAGCAGCTTCCCCCGGGACAGGGCCTACAATGAGCAGTTCTTC.

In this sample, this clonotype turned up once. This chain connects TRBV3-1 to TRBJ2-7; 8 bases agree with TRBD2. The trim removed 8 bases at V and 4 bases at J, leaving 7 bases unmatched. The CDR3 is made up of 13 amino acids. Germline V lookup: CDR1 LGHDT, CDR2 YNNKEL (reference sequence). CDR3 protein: CASGPTSGYEQYF. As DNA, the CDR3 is TGTGCCAGCGGCCCCACTAGCGGTTACGAGCAGTACTTC.

CDR3: CASSRETAPGANVLTF. CDR3 DNA: TGCGCCAGCAGCCGTGAGACCGCGCCTGGGGCCAACGTCCTGACTTTC. The genes are TRBV4-3 and TRBJ2-6; unclear D gene. The CDR3 loop spans 16 amino acids. CDR1 and CDR2 (germline): LGHNA, YSLEER. The V gene lost 4 bases and the J gene lost 2 bases, with 12 bases spanning the gap.

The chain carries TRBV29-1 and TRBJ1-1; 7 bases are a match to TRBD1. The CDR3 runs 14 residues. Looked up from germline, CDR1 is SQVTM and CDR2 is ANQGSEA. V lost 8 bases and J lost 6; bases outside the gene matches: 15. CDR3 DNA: TGCAGCTTGAAGGGGGCACAGGGGCGCGCTGAAGCTTTCTTT. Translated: CSLKGAQGRAEAFF.

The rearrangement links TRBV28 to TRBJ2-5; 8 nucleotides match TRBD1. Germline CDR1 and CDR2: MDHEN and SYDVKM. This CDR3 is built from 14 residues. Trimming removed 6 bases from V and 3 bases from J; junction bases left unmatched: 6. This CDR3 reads CASSDLDREETQYF. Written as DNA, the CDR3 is TGTGCCAGCAGCGATTTGGACAGGGAAGAGACCCAGTACTTC.